This entry describes one TCR beta chain. There is no known antigen for this receptor. No much larger clone exists at a distance of one base, and base qualities are not known. Using the deep immunoSEQ assay, TCR CDR3 regions were amplified from genomic DNA by multiplex PCR. For each cell subset, the extracted genomic DNA was distributed evenly across all wells of several immunoSEQ 96-well plates, and each plate served as one replicate. Each replicate PCR for sorted subsets received around 210 ng genomic DNA, equal to some 32,000 T cell genomes. Purified libraries were quantified with a Qubit 3.0 fluorometer, sized on a Bioanalyzer 2100, and re-quantified with the KAPA Library Quantification kit. Each immunoSEQ 96-well plate was sequenced on its own single-read 150-cycle Illumina NextSeq 550 flow cell. In the source study's methods: Because the immunoSEQ output included only junctional sequences and no quality scores, the filtering could not be the same as the filtering used for full-length reads. Sequences were annotated with PyIR, a Python wrapper for IgBLAST v1.9, and V/J genes and CDR3 were assigned using IMGT germline references. Reads were filtered out if the reads had weak V/J assignments (E-value above 1e-6), no CDR3, stop codons, out-of-frame junctions, or ambiguous translated residues. V3J clonotypes were defined by identical inferred V gene, J gene, and CDR3 amino acid sequence. To compute the percentage overlap between repertoires, the number of shared unique clonotypes was divided by the size of the smaller repertoire. RTK rarefaction, the Chao1 estimator, and Recon v2.1 estimates of unobserved clonotypes were used to assess repertoire richness. Generation probabilities for all TCRbeta clonotypes obtained by the gDNA method from a few donors were computed using OLGA. TCRdb obtained this table from immuneACCESS and retained in-frame rearrangements with V and J assigned. These tables miss some clones; where compared with another copy, unresolved V genes account for less than half of the shortfall, and the remainder is unexplained. That table furnishes V, J and clone size, whereas the DNA furnished D and trimming. This sample has 750,000 to 1,000,000 clones in its table, and 80% to 95% of those were observed once. The leading ten clones occupy approximately 25% of the sample.

The source of the sample is a study of shared clonotypes between healthy human individuals (dated by TCRdb to about 2020). Regarding the study in general: The cohort included three men and a couple of women between 18 and 49 years of age. For each donor, CD4 naive and CD4 memory were each given three plates, CD8 naive was given two plates, and CD8 memory was given one plate. To estimate repertoire size and how much clonotypes are shared between individuals, the study performed deep sequencing of blood TCR repertoires from roughly five healthy adults. To increase sequencing depth and limit assay-specific biases, TCR repertoire library preparation and sequencing were carried out by different laboratories using diverse techniques. Per donor, leukapheresis produced somewhere between about 0.9 and 10 billion PBMCs. What the authors observed across the whole study: Naive subsets generally had larger estimated clonotype richness than memory subsets. Compared with non-shared clonotypes, clonotypes shared by all four sorted-subset donors had higher generation probabilities. Approximately 5% of naive CD4, around 4% of naive CD8, approximately 2% of memory CD4, and about 0.4% of memory CD8 clonotypes were shared across several donors. The small number of donors limited the genetic and exposure-history diversity represented. Even with the large sequencing depth, rarefaction of the sorted-subset datasets indicated that sequencing was incomplete. Pairwise subsampling indicated that sequencing depth was expected to affect the degree of clonotype sharing among donors. Sampling was restricted to blood, and TCR repertoires in tissue are likely to differ from TCR repertoires in blood.

For the CD8 naive samples, CD45RO-negative cells were positively selected for CCR7, yielding a CD45RA+CCR7+ population from which TemRA cells were excluded. Donors were healthy HIV-negative adults with no recently reported acute infections or vaccinations. Every donor was a Caucasian adult living in Nashville, Tennessee, USA. After blood collection by leukapheresis, PBMCs were isolated using Ficoll-Histopaque density gradient centrifugation and then cryopreserved in the vapor phase of liquid nitrogen. Analytical flow cytometry was used to check the purity and quantity of every magnetically sorted T cell population. Genomic DNA was isolated from each sorted fraction and quantified by UV absorbance on a Nanodrop 2000c. CDR1 and CDR2 were assigned from the germline V gene as SGHDN and FVKESK. Spanning cysteine to phenylalanine, the CDR3 consists of 15 amino acids. CDR3 DNA is the only sequence kept; it has 45 bases, read in frame from the first base. The germline V end is reduced by 5 bases and the J end by 3 bases; junction bases left unmatched: 4.

The chain employs TRBV14 and TRBJ2-6, and TRBD1 matches 7 of the central bases. The receptor was derived from a man aged 25 to 45 in good health. Sequencing used naive CD8+ T cells sorted from blood. According to the study, the label for this sample's cell subset or site signals: CD45RA+CCR7+. The nucleotide sequence is TGTGCCAGCAGCGAGGGGGCGGGTGGGGCCAACGTCCTGACTTTC. It encodes CASSEGAGGANVLTF.